This TCR beta chain was sequenced during a study of blood T cell repertoires in COVID-19. Using immunoSEQ multiplex PCR, the repertoire was profiled, and TCRdb retains in-frame clones only, with some absent. The sample contains 150,000 to 200,000 clones, roughly 84% of which appear only once. This CDR3 is 16 amino acids long. V lost 6 bases to trimming and J lost 4 bases, with 22 bases between them. Germline V gene lookup returns CDR1 MDHEN and CDR2 SYDVKM. The material sequenced was peripheral blood. The genes are TRBV28 and TRBJ2-7, with D possibly being TRBD2 (6 bases). The receptor was isolated from a human donor with acute or convalescent COVID-19. The donor label of this sample is uncertain. The CDR3 loop reads CASSRGRDPDYYEQYF. DNA for the CDR3: TGTGCCAGCAGCCGTGGGCGGGACCCTGATTATTACGAGCAGTACTTC.